The 3 T cell receptor beta chains in this list originate from one sample, sequenced in a study of T cell repertoires in cytomegalovirus infection (dated by TCRdb to the late 2010s). These reads were obtained on an Illumina HiSeq 1500. TCRdb took the public reads, trimmed them with fastp at Q25, ran MiXCR for clone calling and kept in-frame beta chains. A single entry per CDR3 protein holds the most common genes and DNA from its merged rows. This sample holds 300,000 or so distinct CDR3 sequences; 20% to 25% were observed only once. About 14% of the sample goes to the ten largest clones. Antigen specificity for these receptors is unknown. Interpreted using the paper, the treatment or condition label stands for: in vitro stimulation with specific CMV peptide epitopes to enrich CMV-specific T cells. This specimen was cultured PBMCs, taken from culture after CMV antigen stimulation. The receptor source for this set is a human donor in good health (CMV status not recorded). Some clones in this sample may be carry-over from other donors' samples.

This clonotype has ten or more counts. This chain links TRBV7-2 with TRBJ1-3, with D tentatively TRBD1 (5 bases). Trimming pared 1 base from V and 2 bases from J, leaving 15 bases between. The CDR3 is 17 amino acids. Germline V gene data show CDR1 as SGHTA and CDR2 as FQGNSA. The CDR3 bases are TGTGCCAGCAGCTTAGAAGCGATGGGGGGAACTGGAAACACCATATATTTT. This encodes CASSLEAMGGTGNTIYF.

The J gene is TRBJ2-3, the V gene TRBV5-4, with TRBD2 matching over 10 bases. Losses at the gene ends were 1 base for V and 5 bases for J; bases not matched to a gene: 7. The CDR3 is 16 residues long. Germline loops: CDR1 SGHNT, CDR2 YYREEE (reference sequence). The CDR3, as DNA: TGTGCCAGCAGCTTGTCCAGCGGGAGGGAAGGAGATACGCAGTATTTT. This gives the protein CASSLSSGREGDTQYF.

This clonotype was recorded at least ten times. V gene TRBV7-2 combines with J gene TRBJ2-3; D is uncertain. Per the germline V gene, CDR1 is SGHTA and CDR2 is FQGNSA. V dropped 2 bases and J dropped 7 bases, with 10 bases sitting between them. CDR3 size: 13 residues. CDR3 protein: CASSLNPVNTQYF. CDR3 nucleotide sequence: TGTGCCAGCAGCTTAAATCCCGTCAATACGCAGTATTTT.